Sequencing of this TCR beta chain was carried out in a study of T cells after yellow fever vaccination (dated 2019 in TCRdb). Context from the whole study: The SMART-Seq v4 Ultra Low Input RNA kit was used to prepare libraries from fractions with low cell numbers. Bulk TCR alpha and beta repertoires were sequenced longitudinally to track T-cell clones before and after primary and booster YFV17D yellow fever vaccination. Two healthy male donors made up the cohort, one aged 18 to 30 years and the other aged 30 to 40 years. Blood was drawn at multiple timepoints before and after primary and secondary immunization, with bulk PBMC replicates and cell subsets isolated.

This clonotype was observed a few times. Its cognate antigen has yet to be identified. Base quality data are lacking; no much larger clone is found one base away. The full study reports these points: After the booster, most clones that had expanded after primary vaccination were detected again (approximately 95% of CD4 and 70% to 90% of CD8), suggesting broad maintenance of memory. A small fraction of clonotypes showed up in both the CD4 and CD8 compartments, probably as a result of convergent recombination. FACS-sorted repertoires could contain abundant contaminating clonotypes from the bulk population, so computational filtering was required. The secondary T-cell response was weaker than the primary response but faster, peaking on day 5 instead of day 15. Because the study included only a couple of donors, the extent to which the findings can be generalized is limited.

The sequencer listed for this sample is Illumina NovaSeq 6000. TCR cDNA was synthesized by 5'RACE template switching, which introduced a universal primer site and unique molecular identifiers. Priming for cDNA synthesis came from both the TCR alpha and TCR beta constant segments. Library amplification used two PCR steps, and the second PCR step added sample barcodes and sequencing adapters. Sequencing of libraries was done on Illumina HiSeq 2500 (2x100 bp) or NovaSeq (2x150 bp). As for the original processing: MIGEC was used to demultiplex reads and collapse the reads into UMI consensus sequences, and MiXCR was used for V(D)J alignment. Using edgeR on replicate PBMC samples, clonotypes were called vaccine-responding if FDR was below 0.01 and the log2 fold change was above 5 up to day 15. CD4 or CD8 identity was assigned to each bulk clonotype according to whether the clonotype was present at higher abundance in the sequenced CD4 repertoire or the sequenced CD8 repertoire. In TCRdb, the public reads were trimmed at Q25 with fastp and aligned with MiXCR, with productive beta chains retained. Each entry merges the rows of one CDR3 protein and shows their most common DNA and genes. The V and J calls come from TCRdb's annotation, not from the publication. This sample comprises 300,000 to 350,000 distinct CDR3 sequences, around 4.3% of them detected only once. The top ten constitute less than 20% of the sample.

In light of the paper, this sample's treatment or condition label describes: live attenuated yellow fever vaccine strain. At every blood-draw timepoint, two biological replicates of bulk PBMCs were collected. PBMCs were isolated from peripheral blood using a standard Ficoll-Paque protocol. TriZol was used to extract RNA from bulk PBMCs, from CD4 and CD8 fractions, and from dextramer-positive and dextramer-negative fractions. This receptor was obtained from a man aged 18 to 29 who received the YFV17D yellow fever vaccine. The starting material was PBMCs, obtained 15 days after the yellow fever booster vaccination.

This receptor has the CDR3 CASSSSRGGTSGGVYNEQFF. The DNA sequence is as follows: TGTGCCAGCAGCTCGAGTCGAGGAGGGACTAGCGGGGGAGTATACAATGAGCAGTTCTTC. The rearrangement combines TRBV7-6 with TRBJ2-1, with 14 central nucleotides matching TRBD2. The CDR3 contains 20 residues, cysteine and phenylalanine counted. Of the read, only the CDR3 DNA is kept; its 60 bases are in frame from base 1. From V the trimming removes 4 bases and from J it removes 4 bases, while the gene matches leave 15 bases of the junction unaccounted for. The CDR1 and CDR2 encoded by the germline V gene are SGHVS and FNYEAQ.